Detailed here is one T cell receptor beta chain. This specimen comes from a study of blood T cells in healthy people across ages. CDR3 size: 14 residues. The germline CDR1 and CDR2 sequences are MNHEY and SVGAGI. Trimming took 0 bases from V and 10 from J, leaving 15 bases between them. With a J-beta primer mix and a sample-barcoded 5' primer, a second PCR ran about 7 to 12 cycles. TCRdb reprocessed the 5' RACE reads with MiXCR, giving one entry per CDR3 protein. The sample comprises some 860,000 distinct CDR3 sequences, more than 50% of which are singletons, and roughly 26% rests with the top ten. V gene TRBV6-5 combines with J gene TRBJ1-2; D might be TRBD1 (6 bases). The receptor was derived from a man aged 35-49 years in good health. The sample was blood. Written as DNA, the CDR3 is TGTGCCAGCAGTTACTCAGGACAGACCGCGCCCTACACCTTC. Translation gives CASSYSGQTAPYTF.